The TCR beta chain under discussion was sequenced for a study of blood T cell repertoires in COVID-19. The wider study: Material from acute and convalescent COVID-19 was sourced from the United States, Italy and Spain. Sample material is recorded as cDNA or gDNA derived from T cells, B-cell-depleted T cells, or PBMCs.

Only one count was recorded for this clone. Original analysis: The authors estimated nucleated cell counts from reference gene primer amplification. Clones were read by immunoSEQ multiplex PCR, and TCRdb kept only the in-frame ones, dropping some. V, J and clone size were drawn from that table, and D and trimming were deduced from the DNA. The repertoire includes approximately 80,000 clones, around 80% of them detected once, and more than 9% sits in the top ten. This CDR3 contains 11 residues. CDR1 is MDHEN and CDR2 is SYDVKM in the germline V gene. V was clipped by 5 bases and J by 5 bases, with 5 bases between them.

Source material: peripheral blood. This TCR was recovered from a man aged 55 to 70 with acute or convalescent COVID-19. The chain combines TRBV28 with TRBJ2-3; D unresolved. The CDR3 sequence: CASSIQDTQYF. The CDR3 bases are TGTGCCAGCAGTATTCAAGATACGCAGTATTTT.